The clone carrying this TCR beta chain has just one count. The sample comes from a study of T cell changes during pregnancy in multiple sclerosis. TCRdb's table, derived via immunoSEQ multiplex PCR, lists solely in-frame clones and lacks some. The top ten clones hold around 0.41% of a sample with some 34,000 clones, approximately 92% of them seen once. Germline CDR1 SEHNR, CDR2 FQNEAQ (reference sequence). CDR3 size: 14 residues. The V end was cut by 2 bases, the J end by 6 bases, with 12 bases between. The TCR was taken from a female donor in good health, enrolled as a control in a pregnancy study. The input for sequencing was CD4+ T cells from peripheral blood mononuclear cells, taken in the third trimester of pregnancy. The chain has TRBV7-9 and TRBJ2-3; D possibly corresponds to TRBD1 (5 bases). CDR3 in amino acids: CASSLLGSGDTQYF. CDR3 nucleotide sequence: TGTGCCAGCAGCTTACTGGGGTCAGGGGATACGCAGTATTTT.